Listed below are T cell receptor beta chains from one sample, sequenced in a study of a mutant IDH1 vaccine in newly diagnosed glioma. No antigen has been assigned to these receptors. Repertoires were generated with immunoSEQ multiplex PCR, while TCRdb's copy carries only in-frame clones and drops some. The sample holds about 94,000 clones, nearly 90% seen once. This sample comprised PBMCs, obtained from a glioma patient whose treatment included an IDH1 peptide vaccine. The receptors originated from a woman between 50 and 59 years old with glioma. Both conserved end residues are trimmed from each CDR3. The D gene is left open where the match is weak. The size of a clone is reported for some rows only, either as once, few or many, or as a class for expanded clones.

v_gene: TRBV7-8; abundance: once; d_gene: .; j_gene: TRBJ2-7; CDR3aa: ASSLIAGQGSYEQY
v_gene: TRBV9; abundance: .; d_gene: .; j_gene: TRBJ2-2; CDR3aa: ACHYREVSTLNTGELF
v_gene: TRBV15; abundance: .; d_gene: TRBD2; j_gene: TRBJ2-3; CDR3aa: ATSREAGGPGDTQY
v_gene: TRBV5-1; abundance: .; d_gene: .; j_gene: TRBJ2-1; CDR3aa: ASSLGSNEQF
v_gene: TRBV29-1; abundance: .; d_gene: TRBD2; j_gene: TRBJ2-7; CDR3aa: SVRLAGGPDEQY
v_gene: TRBV28; abundance: .; d_gene: TRBD1; j_gene: TRBJ1-1; CDR3aa: ASSGYRGRTEAF
v_gene: TRBV15; abundance: .; d_gene: .; j_gene: TRBJ2-2; CDR3aa: ATSYRSAGELF
v_gene: TRBV5-1; abundance: .; d_gene: TRBD2; j_gene: TRBJ2-1; CDR3aa: ASSSRGGSNEQF
v_gene: TRBV7-2; abundance: .; d_gene: .; j_gene: TRBJ1-3; CDR3aa: ASSLSRGGNTIY
v_gene: TRBV28; abundance: .; d_gene: TRBD1; j_gene: TRBJ1-5; CDR3aa: ASSFLMTGGVDQPQH
v_gene: TRBV28; abundance: .; d_gene: TRBD1; j_gene: TRBJ1-2; CDR3aa: ASATGKHGYT
v_gene: TRBV30; abundance: .; d_gene: .; j_gene: TRBJ1-1; CDR3aa: AWSVVTDTEAF
v_gene: TRBV19; abundance: .; d_gene: TRBD1; j_gene: TRBJ2-7; CDR3aa: ASSIGGGTGRYEQY
v_gene: TRBV5-5; abundance: .; d_gene: TRBD2; j_gene: TRBJ2-5; CDR3aa: ASSAGTSGRQETQY
v_gene: TRBV11-1; abundance: .; d_gene: .; j_gene: TRBJ2-5; CDR3aa: ASSLAGSGSQETQY
v_gene: TRBV9; abundance: once; d_gene: .; j_gene: TRBJ1-2; CDR3aa: ASSVAGLYGYT
v_gene: TRBV5-1; abundance: .; d_gene: TRBD2; j_gene: TRBJ2-3; CDR3aa: ASSFLAGSTDTQY
v_gene: TRBV5-5; abundance: few; d_gene: .; j_gene: TRBJ1-5; CDR3aa: ASSLGQYNQPQH
v_gene: TRBV25-1; abundance: few; d_gene: .; j_gene: TRBJ2-1; CDR3aa: ASSRIENEQF
v_gene: TRBV9; abundance: .; d_gene: TRBD2; j_gene: TRBJ2-2; CDR3aa: ASSPPGLAYGELF
v_gene: TRBV5-1; abundance: .; d_gene: .; j_gene: TRBJ1-4; CDR3aa: ASSFKGATNEKLF
v_gene: TRBV18; abundance: .; d_gene: TRBD1; j_gene: TRBJ1-5; CDR3aa: ASSPDRGYQPQH
v_gene: TRBV6-5; abundance: .; d_gene: .; j_gene: TRBJ1-2; CDR3aa: ASSSARYGYT
v_gene: TRBV28; abundance: .; d_gene: .; j_gene: TRBJ2-7; CDR3aa: ASSSTDTLRYEQY
v_gene: TRBV9; abundance: .; d_gene: TRBD2; j_gene: TRBJ2-1; CDR3aa: ASSGLGTSGRVRFRSYNEQF
v_gene: TRBV27; abundance: .; d_gene: .; j_gene: TRBJ1-2; CDR3aa: ASSSGGNYGYT
v_gene: TRBV28; abundance: .; d_gene: .; j_gene: TRBJ1-2; CDR3aa: ASSPTATPYGYT
v_gene: TRBV5-4; abundance: few; d_gene: .; j_gene: TRBJ2-3; CDR3aa: ASSLGSVTSTDTQY
v_gene: TRBV5-4; abundance: .; d_gene: TRBD2; j_gene: TRBJ2-7; CDR3aa: ASSSKSGISYEQY
v_gene: TRBV2; abundance: .; d_gene: .; j_gene: TRBJ1-5; CDR3aa: AGGRGRNQPQH
v_gene: TRBV6-5; abundance: .; d_gene: .; j_gene: TRBJ2-5; CDR3aa: ASTQGGGGEQY
v_gene: TRBV18; abundance: .; d_gene: TRBD2; j_gene: TRBJ2-5; CDR3aa: ASSTRSGLAGAWETQY
v_gene: TRBV10-3; abundance: .; d_gene: TRBD2; j_gene: TRBJ2-7; CDR3aa: AISETSGRPYEQY
v_gene: TRBV30; abundance: .; d_gene: TRBD2; j_gene: TRBJ2-7; CDR3aa: ACIAGGAYEQY
v_gene: TRBV28; abundance: .; d_gene: .; j_gene: TRBJ2-7; CDR3aa: ASRTTRSYEQY
v_gene: TRBV21-1; abundance: once; d_gene: .; j_gene: TRBJ2-7; CDR3aa: ASSKGTGGENSYEQY
v_gene: TRBV2; abundance: .; d_gene: TRBD2; j_gene: TRBJ2-1; CDR3aa: ASSGLAHEQF